This record covers a single TCR beta chain. Repertoires were generated with immunoSEQ multiplex PCR, while TCRdb's copy carries only in-frame clones and drops some. Among about 210,000 clones listed, approximately 82% were seen once. The entry originates in a study of blood T cell repertoires in COVID-19. The CDR3 sequence is 16 residues long. Sequencing was performed on peripheral blood. V gene TRBV21-1 combines with J gene TRBJ2-7; the D call of TRBD2 is as the table states it, not checked on the DNA. TRBV21-1 is a pseudogene. This clonotype originated in a middle-aged man with active or convalescent COVID-19. The CDR3, as DNA: TGTGCCAGCAGCGCTTCGGGGGGCGAGAGCTCCTACGAGCAGTACTTC. Translated, it gives CASSASGGESSYEQYF.